The 29 T cell receptor beta chains below all came from one sample that was sequenced in a study of T cells in Graves' hyperthyroidism and ophthalmopathy. Amplified TCR beta CDR3 regions came from RNA transcripts. Researchers ran a first-round RT-PCR on the TCR CDR3 using the HTBI primer set. Via MiXCR, TCRdb re-called the multiplex PCR reads, giving one row per CDR3 protein. The table has about 560,000 distinct CDR3 sequences, over 15% seen once. Sequenced sample: blood. The receptors here all came from a woman in her late teens or twenties with Graves' hyperthyroidism.

This clonotype was observed a few times. The V gene is TRBV7-9, the J gene TRBJ1-2; the match to TRBD1 covers 8 bases. There are 14 residues in the CDR3. CDR1 SEHNR and CDR2 FQNEAQ come from the germline V gene (reference sequence). The V and J ends lost 3 bases and 6 bases, in that order; junction bases with no gene match: 6. CDR3 in DNA: TGTGCCAGCAGCTTGACAGGGGAAGAGGATGGCTACACCTTC. Amino acid sequence: CASSLTGEEDGYTF. Together with reference TRBV7-9 and TRBJ1-2, the CDR3 gives the full variable domain: DTGVSQNPRHKITKRGQNVTFRCDPISEHNRLYWYRQTLGQGPEFLTYFQNEAQLEKSRLLSDRFSAERPKGSFSTLEIQRTEQGDSAMYLCASSLTGEEDGYTFGSGTRLTVV.

As to this clonotype: A much larger clone lies one base from this, so it may be a read error. The rearrangement uses TRBV7-2 and TRBJ1-2; 7 bases line up with TRBD1. CDR1 is SGHTA and CDR2 is FQGNSA in the germline V gene. The CDR3 length is 16 residues. CDR3 in amino acids: CASSSGQVKLHYGCTF. DNA of the CDR3: TGTGCCAGCAGCTCCGGACAGGTTAAATTACATTATGGCTGCACCTTC.

This clonotype was seen only a few times. The chain couples TRBV7-2 to TRBJ1-2; D not certain. V was clipped by 2 bases and J by 4 bases, with 11 bases between them. The germline V gene encodes CDR1 SGHTA and CDR2 FQGNSA. The CDR3 has 14 amino acids. The CDR3 sequence: CASSLSPGAYGYTF. The DNA of the CDR3 is TGTGCCAGCAGCTTAAGCCCAGGTGCCTATGGCTACACCTTC.

This clonotype has ten or more counts. This rearrangement joins TRBV29-1 to TRBJ2-7, with D hard to call. This CDR3 region has 13 residues. V gave up 3 bases and J gave up 2 bases, with 11 bases separating them. Per the germline V gene, CDR1 is SQVTM and CDR2 is ANQGSEA. The CDR3 region has the DNA TGCAGCGTTGAGGAGACCCTAACCTACGAGCAGTACTTC. Its protein product is CSVEETLTYEQYF.

This chain uses TRBV5-6 with TRBJ2-2; 10 positions match TRBD1. CDR1 and CDR2 from the germline V gene are SGHDT and YYEEEE. V shed 0 bases and J 5 bases; nucleotides not matched to a gene: 7. The CDR3 loop spans 17 amino acids. The CDR3 bases are TGTGCCAGCAGCTTGGAGGGGGACAGGGGACTTACCGGGGAGCTGTTTTTT. Amino acid sequence: CASSLEGDRGLTGELFF. Combining the CDR3 with reference TRBV5-6 and TRBJ2-2 gives the whole variable domain DAGVTQSPTHLIKTRGQQVTLRCSPKSGHDTVSWYQQALGQGPQFIFQYYEEEERQRGNFPDRFSGHQFPNYSSELNVNALLLGDSALYLCASSLEGDRGLTGELFFGEGSRLTVL.

This clonotype came up many times. The chain is built from TRBV12-3 or TRBV12-4 and TRBJ1-5; D is unresolved. V was trimmed by 7 bases and J by 2 bases, leaving 12 bases between them. The CDR3 is 14 residues long. CDR3 nucleotides: TGTGCCAGCAAGAGATCTGAGGGCAATCAGCCCCAGCATTTT. Amino acid sequence: CASKRSEGNQPQHF.

This clonotype was counted ten times or more. CDR3 protein: CAISEWGRRGYGYTF. The CDR3 DNA is TGTGCCATCAGTGAGTGGGGGCGCAGGGGCTATGGCTACACCTTC. The chain recombines TRBV10-3 with TRBJ1-2; D may be TRBD1 (6 bases). Germline V lookup: CDR1 ENHRY, CDR2 SYGVKD. The CDR3 length is 15 residues. The V end lost 1 base, the J end lost 4 bases, and 13 bases lay between the germline ends.

This clonotype was seen only a few times. The chain has TRBV20-1 and TRBJ2-1; D may be TRBD1 or TRBD2 (5 bases each). The CDR3 covers 15 residues. From germline, CDR1 is DFQATT and CDR2 SNEGSKA (reference sequence). The ends were cut back, 1 base at V and 7 bases at J, with 17 bases in the middle. The CDR3 DNA reads TGCAGTGCTAGAGTAAGAGCGGTTAAGGGGAATGAGCAGTTCTTC. It yields the protein CSARVRAVKGNEQFF.

This clonotype has a handful of counts. The rearrangement uses TRBV12-3 or TRBV12-4 and TRBJ1-4; D gene unclear. CDR3 length equals 14 residues. V gave up 4 bases and J gave up 2 bases, with 8 bases separating them. The CDR3 sequence: CASSSPGTNEKLFF. The CDR3 DNA reads TGTGCCAGCAGTTCCCCGGGGACTAATGAAAAACTGTTTTTT.

The gene calls are TRBV27 and TRBJ2-3; TRBD1 matches 7 bases. This CDR3 is 14 amino acids long. The V segment lost 6 bases and the J segment 6 bases; nucleotides outside the gene matches: 9. Per germline, CDR1 MNHEY and CDR2 SMNVEV (reference sequence). The CDR3: CASRRQGSADTQYF. As DNA, the CDR3 is TGTGCCAGCAGGAGACAGGGATCGGCTGATACGCAGTATTTT.

V usage is TRBV24-1 and J usage is TRBJ2-5, with TRBD2 identical over 13 bases. CDR1 is KGHDR and CDR2 is SFDVKD in the germline V gene. V shed 3 bases and J 3 bases; nucleotides not matched to a gene: 12. The CDR3 totals 19 residues. The CDR3 here is CATSDQTSTSGGVKETQYF. In nucleotides, the CDR3 is TGTGCCACCAGTGATCAGACGTCTACTAGCGGGGGGGTGAAAGAGACCCAGTACTTC.

This clonotype has ten or more counts. The V call is TRBV5-1, the J call TRBJ2-7; no firm D call. Trimming removed 1 base at V and 3 bases at J, with 11 bases between. The germline V gene has CDR1 SGHRS and CDR2 YFSETQ. The CDR3 has 14 amino acids. The CDR3 loop is CASSLSGNFYEQYF. The DNA for the CDR3 is TGCGCCAGCAGCTTGAGTGGGAATTTCTACGAGCAGTACTTC.

This clonotype was seen a few times. The rearrangement joins TRBV6-1 to TRBJ1-5; 8 bases fit TRBD1. The CDR3 runs to 15 residues. V shed 5 bases, J shed 0 bases, and the junction held 3 bases outside the gene matches. Looked up from germline, CDR1 is MNHNS and CDR2 is SASEGT. The CDR3 sequence is CASSQDRDSNQPQHF. CDR3 coding DNA: TGTGCCAGCAGTCAGGACAGGGATAGCAATCAGCCCCAGCATTTT.

This clonotype was seen a handful of times. This chain uses TRBV4-3 with TRBJ2-1, with 9 bases fitting TRBD2. Unmatched junction bases numbered 5, after V lost 3 bases and J lost 2 bases. CDR3 size: 16 residues. Germline CDR1 is LGHNA and CDR2 is YSLEER. CDR3 in amino acids: CASSHISGGAYNEQFF. In nucleotides, the CDR3 is TGCGCCAGCAGCCACATTAGCGGGGGAGCCTACAATGAGCAGTTCTTC.

As to this clonotype: A single base separates this from a much larger clone, so it may be a read error. The chain uses TRBV5-4 and TRBJ2-5, with 7 positions matching TRBD1. The germline V gene has CDR1 SGHNT and CDR2 YYREEE (reference sequence). V shed 4 bases, J shed 5 bases, and the junction held 5 bases outside the gene matches. The CDR3 consists of 13 residues. The CDR3 coding sequence is TGTGCCAGCAGCGTTCAGGGGGTGGAGACCCAGTACTTC. It translates to CASSVQGVETQYF. The variable domain in full, with the rest retrieved from reference TRBV5-4 and TRBJ2-5, is ETGVTQSPTHLIKTRGQQVTLRCSSQSGHNTVSWYQQALGQGPQFIFQYYREEENGRGNFPPRFSGLQFPNYSSELNVNALELDDSALYLCASSVQGVETQYFGPGTRLLVL.

This clonotype was seen repeatedly, ten times or more. The V and J genes are TRBV28 and TRBJ2-3; 7 bases are a match to TRBD1. Germline V gene lookup returns CDR1 MDHEN and CDR2 SYDVKM. This CDR3 has 14 residues. Unmatched junction bases numbered 7, after V lost 6 bases and J lost 4 bases. CDR3 region: CASSAQGRADTQYF. CDR3 DNA sequence: TGTGCCAGCAGCGCACAGGGGCGCGCAGATACGCAGTATTTT.

This clonotype was seen many times. The J gene is TRBJ2-5, the V gene TRBV3-1, with 9 bases identical to TRBD2. The CDR3 loop spans 17 amino acids. J lost 4 bases, V lost 0 bases, and 9 bases had no gene match. Germline CDR1 is LGHDT and CDR2 is YNNKEL (reference sequence). The CDR3 bases are TGTGCCAGCAGCCAAGATAGACTAGCGGCGGGCAGAGAGACCCAGTACTTC. Protein: CASSQDRLAAGRETQYF.

The rearrangement joins TRBV10-3 to TRBJ2-7, with TRBD1 matching over 8 bases. This CDR3 comprises 14 residues. Germline V gene lookup returns CDR1 ENHRY and CDR2 SYGVKD. The ends lost 3 bases at V and 6 bases at J; junction bases unmatched: 7. CDR3 nucleotides: TGTGCCATCAGTGATCGGCAGGGGGCGGGCGAGCAGTACTTC. Translated: CAISDRQGAGEQYF.

The V gene is TRBV12-3 or TRBV12-4, the J gene TRBJ2-1, with a weak D call TRBD2 (5 bases). This CDR3 has 12 amino acids. Trimming stripped 3 bases from V and 10 bases from J, with 10 bases between. The CDR3 loop is CASSLRAEEQFF. The CDR3 DNA is TGTGCCAGCAGTTTGCGAGCGGAGGAGCAGTTCTTC.

About this clonotype itself: This may arise from a read error, as a much more abundant clone is one base away. The J gene is TRBJ1-3, the V gene TRBV5-5; D not certain. Germline values: CDR1 SGHKS, CDR2 YYEKEE (reference sequence). The CDR3 extends over 13 amino acids. V gave up 7 bases and J gave up 7 bases, with 15 bases separating them. CDR3 DNA sequence: TGTGCCAGCGGACCCAGCGGGCGGAACACCATATATTTT. Its protein product is CASGPSGRNTIYF.

This clonotype was seen ten or more times. The gene calls are TRBV7-8 and TRBJ1-1; D is unclear. From germline, CDR1 is SGHVS and CDR2 FQNEAQ. The CDR3 is 12 amino acids. V lost 5 bases and J 12 bases, leaving 16 bases between the germline ends. The CDR3 nucleotides read TGTGCCAGCAGCGCCCAACTGGAGAGGACTTTCTTT. This gives the protein CASSAQLERTFF.

In its sample, this clonotype was seen many times. CDR3 bases: TGTGCCAGCAGCCAAACGACTGAAGCTTTCTTT. This codes for CASSQTTEAFF. J is TRBJ1-1 and V is TRBV12-3 or TRBV12-4, with D unclear. The CDR3 has 11 residues. The V and J ends lost 6 bases and 5 bases respectively, with 7 bases between them.

This clonotype was seen a few times. CDR3 protein: CASSLGTGGATGELFF. Written as DNA, the CDR3 is TGTGCCAGCAGCTTGGGGACCGGGGGGGCGACCGGGGAGCTGTTTTTT. The chain combines TRBV11-1 with TRBJ2-2; TRBD2 matches 8 bases. CDR3 length: 16 residues. Germline V CDR1 and CDR2: SGHAT, FQDESV (reference sequence). After removal of 3 bases from V and 5 bases from J, the junction contained 8 bases not matched to a gene.

The chain employs TRBV20-1 and TRBJ2-1; D call uncertain. This CDR3 is 15 amino acids long. Deletions cut 0 bases from V and 10 bases from J, with 19 bases between. Germline V lookup: CDR1 DFQATT, CDR2 SNEGSKA (reference sequence). The CDR3 coding sequence is TGCAGTGCTAGAGATTTGTTGGCCCCATTTGGGGAGCAGTTCTTC. Its protein is CSARDLLAPFGEQFF.

The sample holds a few counts of this clonotype. This chain connects TRBV5-1 to TRBJ2-1, with 9 bases fitting TRBD2. The CDR3 is made up of 17 amino acids. V shed 0 bases, J shed 2 bases, and the junction held 6 bases outside the gene matches. Germline V gene data show CDR1 as SGHRS and CDR2 as YFSETQ. CDR3 residues: CASSLAAGGIAYNEQFF. In DNA, the CDR3 is TGCGCCAGCAGCTTGGCAGCGGGGGGTATCGCCTACAATGAGCAGTTCTTC.

The gene calls are TRBV20-1 and TRBJ2-3; D gene unclear. Trimming pared 6 bases from V and 5 bases from J, leaving 6 bases between. Germline CDR1 DFQATT, CDR2 SNEGSKA (reference sequence). The CDR3 is 10 residues long. The DNA of the CDR3 is TGCAGTGCCGCCCAAGATACGCAGTATTTT. Its protein is CSAAQDTQYF.

This clonotype has only a few counts. The chain combines TRBV20-1 with TRBJ1-5; 8 positions match TRBD1. Unmatched junction bases numbered 8, after V lost 1 base and J lost 3 bases. The CDR3 is 16 residues long. Per the germline V gene, CDR1 is DFQATT and CDR2 is SNEGSKA (reference sequence). CDR3 region: CSARVPGQVNNQPQHF. CDR3 in DNA: TGCAGTGCTAGAGTGCCGGGACAGGTGAACAATCAGCCCCAGCATTTT.

V usage is TRBV7-2 and J usage is TRBJ2-5; D remains ambiguous. The germline V gene encodes CDR1 SGHTA and CDR2 FQGNSA. CDR3 length equals 13 residues. V gave up 8 bases and J gave up 2 bases, with 12 bases separating them. The CDR3 region is CASLEARQETQYF. As DNA, the CDR3 is TGTGCCAGCCTAGAGGCCCGACAAGAGACCCAGTACTTC. The variable domain in full, completed from reference TRBV7-2 and TRBJ2-5, reads GAGVSQSPSNKVTEKGKDVELRCDPISGHTALYWYRQSLGQGLEFLIYFQGNSAPDKSGLPSDRFSAERTGGSVSTLTIQRTQQEDSAVYLCASLEARQETQYFGPGTRLLVL.

J is TRBJ1-5 and V is TRBV7-2; D unclear. Germline values: CDR1 SGHTA, CDR2 FQGNSA. V lost 2 bases, J lost 5 bases, and 10 bases lay in between. This CDR3 has 14 residues. CDR3: CASSLLGADQPQHF. In nucleotides, the CDR3 is TGTGCCAGCAGCTTATTGGGAGCTGATCAGCCCCAGCATTTT.